Below, 9 T cell receptor beta chains from the same sample are listed, as sequenced in a study of CD8+CD57+ T cells in acquired aplastic anemia. By flow cytometry, patients selected for sequencing had shown an expansion of CD8+CD57+ cells. According to the study, genomic DNA was the template for TCR beta VDJ and CDR3 profiling. TCRdb itself ran the reads through MiXCR, one entry per CDR3 protein. The sample has 150,000 to 180,000 distinct CDR3 sequences; over 50% are singletons. Material for sequencing was sorted CD4+, CD8+, or CD8+CD57+ T cells (not recorded which) from PBMCs. These receptors were collected from a human donor with aplastic anemia.

The gene calls are TRBV7-8 and TRBJ2-7; TRBD2 matches at 13 bases. The CDR3 covers 17 residues. J lost 5 bases, V lost 5 bases, and 12 bases had no gene match. Germline CDR1 SGHVS, CDR2 FQNEAQ. CDR3 sequence reads: CASSPWTSGGPGDEQYF. The DNA for the CDR3 is TGTGCCAGCAGCCCCTGGACTAGCGGGGGCCCTGGGGACGAGCAGTACTTC.

The V call is TRBV24-1, the J call TRBJ2-1; D is uncertain. The CDR3 covers 13 residues. V dropped 1 base and J dropped 10 bases, with 10 bases sitting between them. Per the germline V gene, CDR1 is KGHDR and CDR2 is SFDVKD. CDR3 nucleotides: TGTGCCACCAGTGATTTCAGCAGTAAAGAGCAGTTCTTC. Translating it yields CATSDFSSKEQFF.

With respect to this clonotype: This likely comes from a read error, as the CDR3 has no conserved phenylalanine or tryptophan at its end. The V and J genes are TRBV19 and TRBJ2-3, with a weak D call TRBD2 (6 bases). Germline V CDR1 and CDR2: LNHDA, SQIVND (reference sequence). CDR3 length: 19 amino acids. The ends were cut back, 2 bases at V and 6 bases at J, with 27 bases in the middle. In DNA, the CDR3 is TGTGCCAGTAGTATACCAATCGGGGGAGGAGCGGCCCTAGGGGATACGCAGTATTCT. Translation gives CASSIPIGGGAALGDTQYS.

This chain joins TRBV2 and TRBJ1-3; TRBD1 might be the D (6 bases). Trimming removed 1 base from V and 4 bases from J, with 11 bases in between. CDR3 size: 15 residues. The germline V gene has CDR1 SNHLY and CDR2 FYNNEI. The CDR3 here is CASSEEETGGNTIYF. The DNA of the CDR3 is TGTGCCAGCAGTGAAGAGGAAACAGGGGGAAACACCATATATTTT.

This chain links TRBV5-1 with TRBJ1-1; D ambiguous. The CDR3 has 15 amino acids. V was clipped by 6 bases and J by 1 base, with 16 bases between them. Looked up from germline, CDR1 is SGHRS and CDR2 is YFSETQ. CDR3 coding DNA: TGCGCCAGCACCTTACCCCGGGAGGGGAACACTGAAGCTTTCTTT. Its protein is CASTLPREGNTEAFF.

DNA for the CDR3: TGCAGTGCTAGCAGCACAGGATCTAACTATGGCTACACCTTC. Translating it yields CSASSTGSNYGYTF. This chain uses TRBV20-1 with TRBJ1-2; TRBD1 might be the D (5 bases). Trimming stripped 3 bases from V and 0 bases from J, with 11 bases between. The CDR3 is made up of 14 amino acids. Germline V gene sequence: CDR1 DFQATT, CDR2 SNEGSKA (reference sequence).

In its sample, this clonotype was seen many times. This chain connects TRBV5-6 to TRBJ1-2; 12 nucleotides line up with TRBD1. Per the germline V gene, CDR1 is SGHDT and CDR2 is YYEEEE. V was pared by 3 bases and J by 5 bases, with 5 bases of the junction left unmatched. The CDR3 totals 15 residues. This chain's CDR3 is CASSSGTGGRYGYTF. Here the CDR3 DNA reads TGTGCCAGCAGCTCCGGGACAGGGGGCAGGTATGGCTACACCTTC.

About this clonotype: Germline and junction disagree at one end, which may indicate a read error. This sequence joins TRBV24-1 and TRBJ2-2; D assignment may be TRBD1 or TRBD2 (5 bases each). Looked up from germline, CDR1 is KGHDR and CDR2 is SFDVKD. This CDR3 has 15 amino acids. The CDR3 nucleotides are TGTGCCACCAGCCATACAGCCGGGTCGACCGGGGACCTGTTCTTT. It is translated as CATSHTAGSTGDLFF.

The V gene is TRBV20-1, the J gene TRBJ2-7, with 9 bases lining up with TRBD1. Trimming removed 0 bases from V and 2 bases from J; junction bases left unmatched: 2. Germline CDR1 and CDR2: DFQATT and SNEGSKA (reference sequence). The CDR3 has 14 residues. For the CDR3, the DNA is TGCAGTGCTAGAGAGGGACAGGGACCCTACGAGCAGTACTTC. Translating it yields CSAREGQGPYEQYF.